The 3 T cell receptor beta chains below all came from one sample that was sequenced in a study of T-cell reconstitution after alpha-beta-depleted transplantation in children (dated by TCRdb to about 2016). The library relied on PCR. For sequencing, an Illumina HiSeq 2500 was employed. Molecular barcoding was employed in the preparation of TCR libraries, with unique molecular identifiers being used to normalize TCRbeta repertoire quantification. TCRdb applied fastp at Q25 and MiXCR to the public reads, then kept only in-frame beta chains. Entries are consolidated by CDR3 protein sequence, retaining the most common genes and DNA. Counted in this sample were a few hundred thousand distinct CDR3 sequences; 9.7% of them appeared once. The ten largest make up approximately 4.7% of the sample. This specimen consisted of PBMCs from the stem cell graft donor, obtained from the stem cell graft. The origin of the receptors is a human donor who donated a stem cell graft to a child with SCID.

This chain links TRBV20-1 with TRBJ2-1; 7 nucleotides align to TRBD2. V trimming: 3 bases; J trimming: 7 bases; junction bases outside the gene matches: 6. The germline V gene has CDR1 DFQATT and CDR2 SNEGSKA (reference sequence). The CDR3 sequence is 13 residues long. CDR3 loop: CSARPGGSNEQFF. As DNA, the CDR3 is TGCAGTGCTAGGCCGGGGGGTTCGAATGAGCAGTTCTTC.

This clonotype was seen more than once but under ten times. This chain joins TRBV30 and TRBJ1-1; D is unclear. The CDR3 consists of 14 residues. From germline, CDR1 is GTSNPN and CDR2 SVGIG (reference sequence). V lost 4 bases, J lost 1 base, and 13 bases lay in between. CDR3 in amino acids: CAWTWERANTEAFF. The DNA for the CDR3 is TGTGCCTGGACGTGGGAAAGGGCGAACACTGAAGCTTTCTTT.

This clonotype occurred many times. This chain uses TRBV5-1 with TRBJ2-7, with 11 bases aligning to TRBD1. The CDR3 runs to 17 residues. Trimming cost V 5 bases and J 6 bases; bases outside gene matches: 16. CDR1 and CDR2 (germline): SGHRS, YFSETQ. CDR3 sequence: CASRPRDRGKVSVEQYF. The CDR3 bases are TGCGCCAGCAGACCCCGGGACAGGGGGAAAGTTTCGGTCGAGCAGTACTTC.